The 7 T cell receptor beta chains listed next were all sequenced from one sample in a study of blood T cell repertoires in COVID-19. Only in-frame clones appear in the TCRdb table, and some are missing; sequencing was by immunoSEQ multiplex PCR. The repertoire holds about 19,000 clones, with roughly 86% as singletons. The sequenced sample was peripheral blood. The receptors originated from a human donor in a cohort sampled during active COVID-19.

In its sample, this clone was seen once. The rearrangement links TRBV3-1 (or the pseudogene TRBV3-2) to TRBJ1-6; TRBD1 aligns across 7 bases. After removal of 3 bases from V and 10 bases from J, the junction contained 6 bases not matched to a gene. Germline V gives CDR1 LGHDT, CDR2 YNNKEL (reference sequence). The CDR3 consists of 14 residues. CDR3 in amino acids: CASSQRQGRSPLHF. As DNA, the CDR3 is TGTGCCAGCAGCCAGAGACAGGGCCGGTCACCCCTCCACTTT.

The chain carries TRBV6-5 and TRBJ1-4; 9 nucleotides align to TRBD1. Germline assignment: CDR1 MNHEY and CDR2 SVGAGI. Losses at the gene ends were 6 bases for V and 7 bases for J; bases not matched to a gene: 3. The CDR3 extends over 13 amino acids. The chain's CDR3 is CASSWDRAEKLFF. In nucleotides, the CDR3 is TGTGCCAGCAGCTGGGACAGGGCTGAAAAACTGTTTTTT.

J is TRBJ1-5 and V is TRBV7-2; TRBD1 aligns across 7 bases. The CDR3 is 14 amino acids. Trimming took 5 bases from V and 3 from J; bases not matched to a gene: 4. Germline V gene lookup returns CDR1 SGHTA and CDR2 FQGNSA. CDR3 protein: CASSPTGPNQPQHF. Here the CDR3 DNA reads TGTGCCAGCAGCCCGACAGGGCCCAATCAGCCCCAGCATTTT.

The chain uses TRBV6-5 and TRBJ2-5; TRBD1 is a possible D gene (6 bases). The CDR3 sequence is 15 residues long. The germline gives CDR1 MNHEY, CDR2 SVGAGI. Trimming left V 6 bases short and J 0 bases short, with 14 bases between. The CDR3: CASSRGPGYQETQYF. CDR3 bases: TGTGCCAGCAGCAGGGGTCCCGGTTACCAAGAGACCCAGTACTTC.

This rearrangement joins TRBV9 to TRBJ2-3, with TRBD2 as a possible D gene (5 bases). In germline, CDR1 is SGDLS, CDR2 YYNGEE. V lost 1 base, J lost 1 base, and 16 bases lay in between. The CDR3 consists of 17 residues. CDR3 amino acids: CASSVTPAGRGTDTQYF. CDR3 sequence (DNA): TGTGCCAGCAGCGTAACCCCGGCGGGCCGAGGCACAGATACGCAGTATTTT.

The CDR3 DNA is TGTGCCAGCAGCCCCAGGACAGCTGGGCAATTCAATGAGCAGTTCTTC. It yields the protein CASSPRTAGQFNEQFF. V usage is TRBV7-9 and J usage is TRBJ2-1; D is possibly TRBD1 (6 bases). Germline CDR1 and CDR2: SEHNR and FQNEAQ (reference sequence). V shed 5 bases and J shed 6 bases, with 20 bases lying between them. This CDR3 contains 16 residues. The full variable domain, its missing parts supplied by reference TRBV7-9 and TRBJ2-1, is DTGVSQNPRHKITKRGQNVTFRCDPISEHNRLYWYRQTLGQGPEFLTYFQNEAQLEKSRLLSDRFSAERPKGSFSTLEIQRTEQGDSAMYLCASSPRTAGQFNEQFFGPGTRLTVL.

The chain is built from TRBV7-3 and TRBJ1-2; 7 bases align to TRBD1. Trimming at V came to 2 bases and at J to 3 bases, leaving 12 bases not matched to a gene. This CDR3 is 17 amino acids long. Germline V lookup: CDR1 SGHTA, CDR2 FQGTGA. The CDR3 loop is CASSLFSQGGYDYGYTF. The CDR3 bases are TGTGCCAGCAGCTTATTTTCTCAGGGGGGCTATGACTATGGCTACACCTTC.